The source of this TCR beta chain is a study of shared T cell receptors in the human thymus. Sequencing was performed with immunoSEQ multiplex PCR; in TCRdb, only in-frame clones are kept and a portion is missing. The sample includes some 660,000 clones, roughly 86% of them seen just once. The CDR3 loop spans 15 amino acids. V was pared by 5 bases and J by 8 bases, with 14 bases of the junction left unmatched. Germline V gene lookup returns CDR1 SGHVS and CDR2 FQNEAQ. This sample also belongs to another study, concerning human thymus T cells. As that study records: Healthy Finnish infants undergoing corrective surgery for congenital heart defects provided the donor material. The thymus tissue came from resections taken during corrective heart surgery. Biased V and J segment usage appeared in thymus and peripheral blood. Related research described thymic repertoires that were highly overlapping among unrelated individuals.

The receptor comes from a boy in the first two years of life with a congenital heart defect. The material sequenced was thymocytes. The chain has TRBV7-8 and TRBJ1-2; 7 nucleotides align to TRBD1. The CDR3 region has the DNA TGTGCCAGCAGCGGCCCAGGGGGTAAAGGACCGGGCTACACCTTC. Translating it yields CASSGPGGKGPGYTF.